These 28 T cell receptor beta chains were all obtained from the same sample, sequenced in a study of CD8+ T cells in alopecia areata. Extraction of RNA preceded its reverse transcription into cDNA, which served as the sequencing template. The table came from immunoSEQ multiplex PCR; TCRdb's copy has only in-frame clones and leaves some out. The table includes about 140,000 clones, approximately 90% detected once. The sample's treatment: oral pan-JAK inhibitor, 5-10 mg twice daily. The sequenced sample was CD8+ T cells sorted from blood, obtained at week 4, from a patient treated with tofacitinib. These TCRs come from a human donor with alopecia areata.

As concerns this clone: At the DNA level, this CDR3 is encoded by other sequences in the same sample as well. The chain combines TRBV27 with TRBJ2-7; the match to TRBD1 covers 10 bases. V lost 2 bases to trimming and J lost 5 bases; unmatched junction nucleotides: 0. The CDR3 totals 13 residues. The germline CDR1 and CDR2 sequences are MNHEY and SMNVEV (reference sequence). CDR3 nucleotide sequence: TGTGCCAGCAGTTTAGGACAGGGGGACGAGCAGTACTTC. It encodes CASSLGQGDEQYF.

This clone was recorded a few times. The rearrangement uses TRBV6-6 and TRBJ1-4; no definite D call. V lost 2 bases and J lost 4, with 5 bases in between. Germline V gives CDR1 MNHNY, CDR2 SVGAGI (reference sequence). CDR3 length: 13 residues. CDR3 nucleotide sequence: TGTGCCAGCAGTTACAGCCTTAATGAAAAACTGTTTTTT. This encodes CASSYSLNEKLFF.

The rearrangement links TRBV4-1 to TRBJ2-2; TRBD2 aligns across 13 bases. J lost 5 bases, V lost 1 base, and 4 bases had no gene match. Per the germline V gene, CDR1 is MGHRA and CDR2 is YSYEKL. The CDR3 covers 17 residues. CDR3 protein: CASSQGLAGGFTGELFF. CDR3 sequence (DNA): TGCGCCAGCAGCCAAGGACTAGCGGGAGGTTTTACCGGGGAGCTGTTTTTT.

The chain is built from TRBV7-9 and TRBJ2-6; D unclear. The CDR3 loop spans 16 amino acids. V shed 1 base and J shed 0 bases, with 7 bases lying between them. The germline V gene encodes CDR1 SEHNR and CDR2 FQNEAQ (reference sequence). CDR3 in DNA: TGTGCCAGCAGCTTAGTGCTGGGCTCTGGGGCCAACGTCCTGACTTTC. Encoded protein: CASSLVLGSGANVLTF.

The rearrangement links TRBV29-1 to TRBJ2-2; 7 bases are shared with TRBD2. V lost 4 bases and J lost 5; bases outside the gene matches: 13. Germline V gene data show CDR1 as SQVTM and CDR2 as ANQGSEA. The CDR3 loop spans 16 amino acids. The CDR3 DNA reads TGCAGCGTTGGTTCTGTTAGACCGGGAGGTACCGGGGAGCTGTTTTTT. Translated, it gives CSVGSVRPGGTGELFF.

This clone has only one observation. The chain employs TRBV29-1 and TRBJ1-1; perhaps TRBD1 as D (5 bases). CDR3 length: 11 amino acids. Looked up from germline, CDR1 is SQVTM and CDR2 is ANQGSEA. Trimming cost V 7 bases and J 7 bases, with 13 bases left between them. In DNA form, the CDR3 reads TGCAGCGGCATAACCCAGGGTGAAGCTTTCTTT. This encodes CSGITQGEAFF.

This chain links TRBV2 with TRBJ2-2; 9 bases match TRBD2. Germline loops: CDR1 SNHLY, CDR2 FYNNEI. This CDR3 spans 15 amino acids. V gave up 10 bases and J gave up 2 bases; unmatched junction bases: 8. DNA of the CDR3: TGTGCCACCCACGGGCTAGCGGGAAACACCGGGGAGCTGTTTTTT. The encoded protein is CATHGLAGNTGELFF. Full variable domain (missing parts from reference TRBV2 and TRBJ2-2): EPEVTQTPSHQVTQMGQEVILRCVPISNHLYFYWYRQILGQKVEFLVSFYNNEISEKSEIFDDQFSVERPDGSNFTLKIRSTKLEDSAMYFCATHGLAGNTGELFFGEGSRLTVL.

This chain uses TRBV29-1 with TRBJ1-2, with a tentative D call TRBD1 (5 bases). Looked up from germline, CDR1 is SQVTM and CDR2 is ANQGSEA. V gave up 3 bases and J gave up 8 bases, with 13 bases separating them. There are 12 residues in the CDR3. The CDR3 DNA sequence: TGCAGCGTTGAGGGGGGGAATGAGGGCTACACCTTC. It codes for CSVEGGNEGYTF.

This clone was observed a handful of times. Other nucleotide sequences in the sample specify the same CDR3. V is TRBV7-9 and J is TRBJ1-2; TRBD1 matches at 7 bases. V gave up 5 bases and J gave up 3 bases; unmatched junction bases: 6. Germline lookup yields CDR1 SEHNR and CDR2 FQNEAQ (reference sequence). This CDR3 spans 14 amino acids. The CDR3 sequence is CASSPDREYYGYTF. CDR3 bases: TGTGCCAGCAGCCCCGACAGGGAGTACTATGGCTACACCTTC.

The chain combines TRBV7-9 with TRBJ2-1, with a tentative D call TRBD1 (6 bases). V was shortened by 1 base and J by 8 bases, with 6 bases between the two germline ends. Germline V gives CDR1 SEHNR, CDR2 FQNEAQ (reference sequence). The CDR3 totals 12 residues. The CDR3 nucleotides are TGTGCCAGCAGCTTAGAGGGGGATGAGCAGTTCTTC. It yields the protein CASSLEGDEQFF.

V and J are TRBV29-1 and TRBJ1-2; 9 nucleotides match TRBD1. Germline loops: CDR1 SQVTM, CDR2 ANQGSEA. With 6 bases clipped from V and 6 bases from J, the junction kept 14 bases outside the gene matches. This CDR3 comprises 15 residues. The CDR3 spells CSVYLSTGGEDGYTF. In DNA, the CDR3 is TGCAGCGTATACCTATCGACAGGGGGGGAGGATGGCTACACCTTC.

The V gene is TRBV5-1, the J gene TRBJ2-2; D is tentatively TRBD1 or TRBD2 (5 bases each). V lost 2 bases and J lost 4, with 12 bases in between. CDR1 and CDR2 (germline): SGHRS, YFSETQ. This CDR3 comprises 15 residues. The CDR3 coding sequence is TGCGCCAGCAGCTTCCGGGACCCAAGCACCGGGGAGCTGTTTTTT. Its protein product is CASSFRDPSTGELFF.

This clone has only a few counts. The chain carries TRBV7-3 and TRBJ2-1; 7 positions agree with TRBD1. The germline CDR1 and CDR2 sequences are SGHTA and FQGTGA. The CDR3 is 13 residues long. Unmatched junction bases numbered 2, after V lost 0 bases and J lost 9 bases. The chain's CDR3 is CASSLTTGAEQFF. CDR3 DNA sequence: TGTGCCAGCAGCTTAACTACAGGGGCTGAGCAGTTCTTC.

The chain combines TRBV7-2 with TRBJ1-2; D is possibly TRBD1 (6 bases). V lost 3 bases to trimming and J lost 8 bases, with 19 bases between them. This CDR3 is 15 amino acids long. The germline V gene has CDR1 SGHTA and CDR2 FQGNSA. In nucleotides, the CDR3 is TGTGCCAGCAGCTTGAACAGGGCGCCCTTCGTAGGCTACACCTTC. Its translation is CASSLNRAPFVGYTF.

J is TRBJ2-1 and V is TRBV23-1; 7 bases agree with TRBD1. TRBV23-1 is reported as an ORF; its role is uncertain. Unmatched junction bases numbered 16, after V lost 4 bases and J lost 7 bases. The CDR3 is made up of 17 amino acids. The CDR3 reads CASSRVRWQGVLNEQFF. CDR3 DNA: TGCGCCAGCAGTCGGGTCAGATGGCAGGGGGTACTGAATGAGCAGTTCTTC.

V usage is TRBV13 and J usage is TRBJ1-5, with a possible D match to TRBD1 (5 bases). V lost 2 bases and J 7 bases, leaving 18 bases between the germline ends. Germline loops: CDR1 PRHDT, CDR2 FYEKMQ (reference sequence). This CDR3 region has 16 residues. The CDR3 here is CASSLRGKGFGQPQHF. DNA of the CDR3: TGTGCCAGCAGCTTAAGGGGAAAGGGGTTCGGACAGCCCCAGCATTTT. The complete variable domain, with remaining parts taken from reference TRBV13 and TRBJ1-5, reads AAGVIQSPRHLIKEKRETATLKCYPIPRHDTVYWYQQGPGQDPQFLISFYEKMQSDKGSIPDRFSAQQFSDYHSELNMSSLELGDSALYFCASSLRGKGFGQPQHFGDGTRLSIL.

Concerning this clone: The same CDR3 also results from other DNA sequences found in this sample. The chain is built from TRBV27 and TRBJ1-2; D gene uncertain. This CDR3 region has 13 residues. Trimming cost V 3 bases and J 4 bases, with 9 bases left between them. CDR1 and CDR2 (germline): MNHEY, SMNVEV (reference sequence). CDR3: CASSFGTAYGYTF. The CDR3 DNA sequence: TGTGCCAGCAGTTTCGGCACAGCCTATGGCTACACCTTC.

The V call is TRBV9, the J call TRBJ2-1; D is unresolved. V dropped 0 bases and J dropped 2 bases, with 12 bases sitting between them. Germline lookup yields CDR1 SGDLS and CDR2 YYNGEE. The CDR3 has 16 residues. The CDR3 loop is CASSVEGGGAYNEQFF. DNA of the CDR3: TGTGCCAGCAGCGTAGAAGGTGGTGGCGCCTACAATGAGCAGTTCTTC.

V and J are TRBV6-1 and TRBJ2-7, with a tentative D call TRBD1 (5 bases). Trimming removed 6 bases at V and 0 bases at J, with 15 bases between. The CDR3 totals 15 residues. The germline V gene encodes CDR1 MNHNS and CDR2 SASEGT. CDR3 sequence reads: CASREITGLSYEQYF. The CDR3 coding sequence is TGTGCCAGCAGGGAAATCACAGGCCTCTCCTACGAGCAGTACTTC.

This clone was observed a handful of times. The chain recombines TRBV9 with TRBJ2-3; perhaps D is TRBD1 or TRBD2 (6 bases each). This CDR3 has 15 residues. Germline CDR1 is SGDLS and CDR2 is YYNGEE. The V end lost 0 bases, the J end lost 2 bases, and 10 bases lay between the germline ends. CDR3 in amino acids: CASSVGGAPTDTQYF. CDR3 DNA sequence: TGTGCCAGCAGCGTAGGGGGGGCCCCCACAGATACGCAGTATTTT. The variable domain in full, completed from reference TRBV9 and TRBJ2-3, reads DSGVTQTPKHLITATGQRVTLRCSPRSGDLSVYWYQQSLDQGLQFLIQYYNGEERAKGNILERFSAQQFPDLHSELNLSSLELGDSALYFCASSVGGAPTDTQYFGPGTRLTVL.

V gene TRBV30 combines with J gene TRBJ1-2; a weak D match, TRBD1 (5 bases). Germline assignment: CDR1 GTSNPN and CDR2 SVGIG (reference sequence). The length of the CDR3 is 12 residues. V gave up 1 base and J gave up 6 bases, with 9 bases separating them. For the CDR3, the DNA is TGTGCCTGGAGTGCAGGCAGGGATGGCTACACCTTC. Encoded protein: CAWSAGRDGYTF.

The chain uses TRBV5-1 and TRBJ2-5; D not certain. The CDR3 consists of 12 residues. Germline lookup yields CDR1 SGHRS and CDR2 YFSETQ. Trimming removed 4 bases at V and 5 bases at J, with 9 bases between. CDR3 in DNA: TGCGCCAGCAGCGTTGAAGGGGAGACCCAGTACTTC. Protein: CASSVEGETQYF. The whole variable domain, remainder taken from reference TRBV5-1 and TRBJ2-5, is KAGVTQTPRYLIKTRGQQVTLSCSPISGHRSVSWYQQTPGQGLQFLFEYFSETQRNKGNFPGRFSGRQFSNSRSEMNVSTLELGDSALYLCASSVEGETQYFGPGTRLLVL.

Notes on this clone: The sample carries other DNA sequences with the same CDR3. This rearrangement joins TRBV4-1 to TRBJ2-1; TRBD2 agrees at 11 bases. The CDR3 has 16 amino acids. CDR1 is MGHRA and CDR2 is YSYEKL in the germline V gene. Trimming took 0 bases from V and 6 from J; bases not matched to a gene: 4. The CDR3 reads CASSQDVGTSGNEQFF. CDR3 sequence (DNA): TGCGCCAGCAGCCAAGATGTTGGGACTAGCGGCAATGAGCAGTTCTTC.

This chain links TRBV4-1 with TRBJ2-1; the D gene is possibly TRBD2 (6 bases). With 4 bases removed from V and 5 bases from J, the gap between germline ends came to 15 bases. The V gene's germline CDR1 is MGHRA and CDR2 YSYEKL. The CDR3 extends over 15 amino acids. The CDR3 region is CASSRSGGQHNEQFF. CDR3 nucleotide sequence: TGCGCCAGCAGCCGGTCTGGAGGGCAGCACAATGAGCAGTTCTTC.

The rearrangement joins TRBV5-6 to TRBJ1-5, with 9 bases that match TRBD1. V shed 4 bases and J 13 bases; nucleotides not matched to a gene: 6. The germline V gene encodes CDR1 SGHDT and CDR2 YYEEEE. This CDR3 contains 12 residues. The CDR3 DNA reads TGTGCCAGCAGCCTGGGGACAGGGCTGCAGCATTTT. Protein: CASSLGTGLQHF. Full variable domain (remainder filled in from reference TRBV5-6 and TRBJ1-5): DAGVTQSPTHLIKTRGQQVTLRCSPKSGHDTVSWYQQALGQGPQFIFQYYEEEERQRGNFPDRFSGHQFPNYSSELNVNALLLGDSALYLCASSLGTGLQHFGDGTRLSIL.

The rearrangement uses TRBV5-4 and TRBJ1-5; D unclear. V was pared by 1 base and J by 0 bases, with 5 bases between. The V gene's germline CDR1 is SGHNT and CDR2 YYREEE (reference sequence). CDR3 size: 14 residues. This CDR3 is CASSLSDSNQPQHF. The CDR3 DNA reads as TGTGCCAGCAGCTTGTCGGATAGCAATCAGCCCCAGCATTTT.

Written as DNA, the CDR3 is TGTGCCAGCAGCTTTGGAGGGGGTCACAATGAGCAGTTCTTC. Translating it yields CASSFGGGHNEQFF. The rearrangement links TRBV7-9 to TRBJ2-1; D may correspond to TRBD1 or TRBD2 (6 bases each). CDR1 SEHNR and CDR2 FQNEAQ come from the germline V gene (reference sequence). Between the trimmed V and J ends, which lost 3 bases and 5 bases, there was a span of 11 bases. The CDR3 is made up of 14 amino acids.

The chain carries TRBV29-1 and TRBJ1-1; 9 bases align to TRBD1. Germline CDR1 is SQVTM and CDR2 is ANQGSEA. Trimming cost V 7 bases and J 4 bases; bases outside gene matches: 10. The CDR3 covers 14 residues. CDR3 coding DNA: TGCAGCGAAAATCCGGGACAGGGAACCACTGAAGCTTTCTTT. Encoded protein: CSENPGQGTTEAFF.